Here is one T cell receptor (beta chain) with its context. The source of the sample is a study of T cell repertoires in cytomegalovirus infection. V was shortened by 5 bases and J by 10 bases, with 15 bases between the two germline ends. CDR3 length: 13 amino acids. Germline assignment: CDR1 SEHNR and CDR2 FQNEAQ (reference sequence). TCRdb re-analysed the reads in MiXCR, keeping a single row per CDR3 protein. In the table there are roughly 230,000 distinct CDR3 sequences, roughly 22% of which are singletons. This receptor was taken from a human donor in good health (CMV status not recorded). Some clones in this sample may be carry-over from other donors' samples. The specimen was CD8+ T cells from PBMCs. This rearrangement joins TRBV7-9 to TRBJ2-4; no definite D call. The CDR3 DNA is TGTGCCAGCAGCCAAACACCCATGGAGATTCAGTACTTC. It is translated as CASSQTPMEIQYF.